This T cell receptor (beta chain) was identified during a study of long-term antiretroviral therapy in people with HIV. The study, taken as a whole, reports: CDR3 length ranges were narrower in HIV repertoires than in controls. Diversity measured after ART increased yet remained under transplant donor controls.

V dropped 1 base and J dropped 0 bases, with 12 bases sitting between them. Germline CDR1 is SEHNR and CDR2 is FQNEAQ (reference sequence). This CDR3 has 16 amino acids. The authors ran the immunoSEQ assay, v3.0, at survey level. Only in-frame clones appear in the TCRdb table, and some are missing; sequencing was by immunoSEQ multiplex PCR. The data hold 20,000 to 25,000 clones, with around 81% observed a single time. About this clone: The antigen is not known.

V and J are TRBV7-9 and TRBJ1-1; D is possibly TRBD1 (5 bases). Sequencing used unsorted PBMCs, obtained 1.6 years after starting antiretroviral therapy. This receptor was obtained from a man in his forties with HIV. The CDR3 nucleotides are TGTGCCAGCAGCTTAGTCATCGGCAGGGTGAACACTGAAGCTTTCTTT. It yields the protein CASSLVIGRVNTEAFF.